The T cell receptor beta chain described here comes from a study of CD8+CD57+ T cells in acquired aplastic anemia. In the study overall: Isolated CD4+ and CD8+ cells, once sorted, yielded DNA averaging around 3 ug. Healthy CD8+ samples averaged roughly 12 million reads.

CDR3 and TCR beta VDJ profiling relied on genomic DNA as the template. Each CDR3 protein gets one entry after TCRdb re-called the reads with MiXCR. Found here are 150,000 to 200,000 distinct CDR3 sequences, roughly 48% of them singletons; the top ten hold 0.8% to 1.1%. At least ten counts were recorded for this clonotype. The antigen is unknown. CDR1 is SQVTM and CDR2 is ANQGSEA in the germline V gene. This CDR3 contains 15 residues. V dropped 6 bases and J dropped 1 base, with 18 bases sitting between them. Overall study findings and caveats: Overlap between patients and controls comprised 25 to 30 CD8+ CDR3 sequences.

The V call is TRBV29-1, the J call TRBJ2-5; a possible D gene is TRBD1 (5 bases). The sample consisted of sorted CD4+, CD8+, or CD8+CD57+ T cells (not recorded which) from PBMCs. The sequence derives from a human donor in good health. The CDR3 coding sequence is TGCAGCGTCCGGACACCTGAATTAATCCAAGAGACCCAGTACTTC. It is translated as CSVRTPELIQETQYF. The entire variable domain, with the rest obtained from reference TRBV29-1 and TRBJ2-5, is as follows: SAVISQKPSRDICQRGTSLTIQCQVDSQVTMMFWYRQQPGQSLTLIATANQGSEATYESGFVIDKFPISRPNLTFSTLTVSNMSPEDSSIYLCSVRTPELIQETQYFGPGTRLLVL.